Below, one TCR beta chain is given with its context. What it binds is not known. This specimen comes from a study of T cell responses to AZD1222 COVID-19 vaccine. The ends lost 7 bases at V and 4 bases at J; junction bases unmatched: 9. The CDR3 is 14 amino acids. Per the germline V gene, CDR1 is MDHEN and CDR2 is SYDVKM. Only in-frame clones appear in the TCRdb table, and some are missing; sequencing was by immunoSEQ multiplex PCR. The repertoire includes 95,000 to 150,000 clones, about 90% of them detected once, and 13% to 15% sits in the top ten. Study results and caveats: Just a handful of people given AZD1222 tested seropositive at baseline. Rises in breadth and depth of Spike-specific TCRs came after two AZD1222 doses.

This receptor was identified in an adult in good health. This chain connects TRBV28 to TRBJ1-1; 7 positions agree with TRBD1. The material was peripheral blood, obtained on day 0 of AZD1222 vaccination. For the CDR3, the DNA is TGTGCCAGCACCCTGGGCGACAGGGCCACTGAAGCTTTCTTT. This translates into CASTLGDRATEAFF.